This T cell receptor beta chain was sequenced in a study of T-cell memory formation after mild COVID-19. On the study more broadly: The study found TCR clusters largely donor specific. General study points: CD4+ clones that contracted lay mainly in CM and EM; CD8+ ones lay in EMRA. A second wave expanding day 15 to 37 was CD4+-biased; contracting clones were balanced. Pre-infection memory showed some responding clones, and this suggested that cross-reactive memory joined.

V lost 8 bases, J lost 2 bases, and 10 bases lay in between. The length of the CDR3 is 13 residues. Germline V gives CDR1 SGHTA, CDR2 FQGNSA. This clonotype has at least ten counts. The target antigen is unknown. TCRdb passed the 5' RACE reads through MiXCR, listing each CDR3 protein once. The sample carries a few hundred thousand distinct CDR3 sequences, 13% to 15% recorded once. The TCR originated in a man between 18 and 29 years old who had mild COVID-19 (a few samples of this study predate the infection). Cell type and time point are not known. The gene calls are TRBV7-2 and TRBJ2-1; D gene ambiguous. Sequenced material: PBMCs or a T cell subset sorted from them (not recorded which). CDR3 loop: CASGLATYNEQFF. The DNA of the CDR3 is TGTGCCAGCGGATTGGCTACCTACAATGAGCAGTTCTTC.